The source of this T cell receptor (beta chain) is a study of OX40 agonist ivuxolimab in advanced cancers. Autoimmune disease history or systemic immunosuppression led to patients being barred. With 0 bases removed from V and 2 bases from J, the gap between germline ends came to 5 bases. CDR1 is SGDLS and CDR2 is YYNGEE in the germline V gene. This CDR3 contains 13 residues. Some clones are missing from TCRdb's copy, which holds only in-frame ones; the method was immunoSEQ multiplex PCR. The sample lists some 65,000 clones; 89% were seen once. On this clone itself: Other DNA sequences within the sample encode an identical CDR3.

This material consisted of CD4+ or CD8+ T cells sorted from blood, taken in a trial of the OX40 agonist ivuxolimab. The rearrangement links TRBV9 to TRBJ1-2, with D uncertain. This receptor was taken from an adult with an advanced solid tumor such as melanoma, head and neck, liver or kidney cancer. The CDR3 nucleotides are TGTGCCAGCAGCGTAGAAGGGAACTATGGCTACACCTTC. Encoded protein: CASSVEGNYGYTF. The complete variable domain, with remaining parts taken from reference TRBV9 and TRBJ1-2, reads DSGVTQTPKHLITATGQRVTLRCSPRSGDLSVYWYQQSLDQGLQFLIQYYNGEERAKGNILERFSAQQFPDLHSELNLSSLELGDSALYFCASSVEGNYGYTFGSGTRLTVV.